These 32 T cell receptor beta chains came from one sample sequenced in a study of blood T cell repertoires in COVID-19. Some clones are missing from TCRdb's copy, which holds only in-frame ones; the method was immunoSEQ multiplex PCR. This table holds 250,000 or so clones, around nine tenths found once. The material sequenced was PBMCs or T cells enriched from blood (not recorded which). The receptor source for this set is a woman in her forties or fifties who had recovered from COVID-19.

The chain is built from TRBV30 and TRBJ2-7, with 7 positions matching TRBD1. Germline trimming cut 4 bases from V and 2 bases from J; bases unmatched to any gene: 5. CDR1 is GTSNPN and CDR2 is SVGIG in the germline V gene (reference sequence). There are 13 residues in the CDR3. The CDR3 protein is CAWNRGITYEQYF. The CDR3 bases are TGTGCCTGGAACAGGGGCATAACCTACGAGCAGTACTTC.

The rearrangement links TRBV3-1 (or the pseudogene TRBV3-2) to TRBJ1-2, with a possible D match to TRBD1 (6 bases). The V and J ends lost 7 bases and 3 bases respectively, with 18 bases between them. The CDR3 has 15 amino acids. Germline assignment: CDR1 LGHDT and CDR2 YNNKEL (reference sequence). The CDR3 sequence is CASTSLGGEDYGYTF. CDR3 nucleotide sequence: TGTGCCAGCACCAGTCTAGGGGGGGAGGACTATGGCTACACCTTC.

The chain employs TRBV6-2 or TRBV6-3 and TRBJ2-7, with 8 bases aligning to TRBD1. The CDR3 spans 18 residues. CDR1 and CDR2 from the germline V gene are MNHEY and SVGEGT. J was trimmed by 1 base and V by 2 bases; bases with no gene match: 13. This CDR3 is CASSYTSGQGLGSYEQYF. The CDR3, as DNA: TGTGCCAGCAGTTACACGTCCGGACAGGGTCTGGGGTCCTACGAGCAGTACTTC.

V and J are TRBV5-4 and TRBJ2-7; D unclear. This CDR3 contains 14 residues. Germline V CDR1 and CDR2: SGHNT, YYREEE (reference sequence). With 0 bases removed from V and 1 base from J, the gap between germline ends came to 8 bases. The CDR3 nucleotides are TGTGCCAGCAGCTTGGCGGGTTCTTCCTACGAGCAGTACTTC. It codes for CASSLAGSSYEQYF.

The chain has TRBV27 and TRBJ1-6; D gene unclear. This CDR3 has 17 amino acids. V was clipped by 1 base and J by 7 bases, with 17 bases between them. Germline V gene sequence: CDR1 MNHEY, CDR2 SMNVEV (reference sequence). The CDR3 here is CASSLLAPGIRNSPLHF. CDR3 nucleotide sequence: TGTGCCAGCAGTTTATTGGCCCCGGGAATTAGGAATTCACCCCTCCACTTT.

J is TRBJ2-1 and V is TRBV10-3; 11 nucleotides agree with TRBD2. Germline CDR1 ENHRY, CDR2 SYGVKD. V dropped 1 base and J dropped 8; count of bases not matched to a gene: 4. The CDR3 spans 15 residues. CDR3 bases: TGTGCCATCAGTGAGTTCACTAGCGGGAGCGATGAGCAGTTCTTC. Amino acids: CAISEFTSGSDEQFF.

The CDR3 sequence: CASKGSGLRDTQYF. CDR3 nucleotides: TGTGCCAGCAAGGGTAGCGGATTAAGAGATACGCAGTATTTT. This chain joins TRBV2 and TRBJ2-3, with D possibly matching TRBD2 (6 bases). Germline CDR1 and CDR2: SNHLY and FYNNEI. This CDR3 comprises 14 residues. V shed 7 bases and J shed 5 bases, with 16 bases lying between them. The full variable domain, completed using reference TRBV2 and TRBJ2-3, is EPEVTQTPSHQVTQMGQEVILRCVPISNHLYFYWYRQILGQKVEFLVSFYNNEISEKSEIFDDQFSVERPDGSNFTLKIRSTKLEDSAMYFCASKGSGLRDTQYFGPGTRLTVL.

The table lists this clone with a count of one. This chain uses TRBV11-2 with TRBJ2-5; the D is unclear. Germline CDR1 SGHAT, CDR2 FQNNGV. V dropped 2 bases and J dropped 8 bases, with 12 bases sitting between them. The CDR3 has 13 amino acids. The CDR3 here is CASSLPGDGTQYF. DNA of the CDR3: TGTGCCAGCAGCTTACCAGGTGACGGAACCCAGTACTTC.

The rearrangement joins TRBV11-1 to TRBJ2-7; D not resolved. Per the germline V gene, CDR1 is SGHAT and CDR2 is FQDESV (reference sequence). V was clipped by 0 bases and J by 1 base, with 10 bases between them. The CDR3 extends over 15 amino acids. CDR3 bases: TGTGCCAGCAGCTTAGCCGGAGCAGCTTCCTACGAGCAGTACTTC. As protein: CASSLAGAASYEQYF.

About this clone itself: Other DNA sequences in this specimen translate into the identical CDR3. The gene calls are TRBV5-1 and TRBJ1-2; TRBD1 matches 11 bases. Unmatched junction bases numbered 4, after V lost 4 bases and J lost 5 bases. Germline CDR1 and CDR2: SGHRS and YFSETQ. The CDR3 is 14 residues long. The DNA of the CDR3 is TGCGCCAGCAGCGTAGGGACAGGGGGTTATGGCTACACCTTC. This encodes CASSVGTGGYGYTF.

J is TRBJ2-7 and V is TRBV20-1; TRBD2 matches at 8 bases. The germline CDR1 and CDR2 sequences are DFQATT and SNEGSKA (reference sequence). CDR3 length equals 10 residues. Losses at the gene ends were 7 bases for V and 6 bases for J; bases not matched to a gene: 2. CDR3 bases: TGCAGTGGGCGGGAGGTCGAGCAGTACTTC. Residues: CSGREVEQYF.

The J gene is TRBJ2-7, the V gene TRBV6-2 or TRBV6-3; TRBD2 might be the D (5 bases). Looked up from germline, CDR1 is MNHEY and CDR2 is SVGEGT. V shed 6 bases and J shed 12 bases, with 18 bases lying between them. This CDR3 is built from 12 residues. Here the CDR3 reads CASSKLAQHVYF. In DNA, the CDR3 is TGTGCCAGCAGCAAGCTAGCACAACACGTGTACTTC.

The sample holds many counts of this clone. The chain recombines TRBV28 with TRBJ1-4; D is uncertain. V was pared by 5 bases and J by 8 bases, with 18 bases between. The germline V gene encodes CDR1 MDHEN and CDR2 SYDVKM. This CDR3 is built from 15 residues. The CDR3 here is CASSPGERRAEKLFF. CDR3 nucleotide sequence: TGTGCCAGCAGTCCGGGAGAGCGGAGGGCCGAAAAACTGTTTTTT. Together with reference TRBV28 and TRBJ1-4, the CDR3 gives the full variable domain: DVKVTQSSRYLVKRTGEKVFLECVQDMDHENMFWYRQDPGLGLRLIYFSYDVKMKEKGDIPEGYSVSREKKERFSLILESASTNQTSMYLCASSPGERRAEKLFFGSGTQLSVL.

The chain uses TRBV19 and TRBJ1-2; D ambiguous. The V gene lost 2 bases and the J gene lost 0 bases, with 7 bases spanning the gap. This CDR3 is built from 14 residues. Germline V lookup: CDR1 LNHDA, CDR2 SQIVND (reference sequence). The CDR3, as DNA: TGTGCCAGTAGTATAAACTTTCCTAACTATGGCTACACCTTC. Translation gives CASSINFPNYGYTF. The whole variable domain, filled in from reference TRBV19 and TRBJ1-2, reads DGGITQSPKYLFRKEGQNVTLSCEQNLNHDAMYWYRQDPGQGLRLIYYSQIVNDFQKGDIAEGYSVSREKKESFPLTVTSAQKNPTAFYLCASSINFPNYGYTFGSGTRLTVV.

The CDR3 sequence is CASSNQRQGYEQYF. The CDR3, as DNA: TGTGCCAGCAGCAACCAGCGACAGGGCTACGAGCAGTACTTC. V gene TRBV13 combines with J gene TRBJ2-7, with 7 positions matching TRBD1. The CDR3 runs 14 residues. Trimming cost V 5 bases and J 3 bases; bases outside gene matches: 7. Germline-derived CDR1 and CDR2 are PRHDT and FYEKMQ (reference sequence).

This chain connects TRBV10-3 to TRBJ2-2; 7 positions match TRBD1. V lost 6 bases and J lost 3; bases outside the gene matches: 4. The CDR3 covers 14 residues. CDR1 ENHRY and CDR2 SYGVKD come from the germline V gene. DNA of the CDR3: TGTGCCATCAGGCCCCAGGGGGACACCGGGGAGCTGTTTTTT. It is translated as CAIRPQGDTGELFF.

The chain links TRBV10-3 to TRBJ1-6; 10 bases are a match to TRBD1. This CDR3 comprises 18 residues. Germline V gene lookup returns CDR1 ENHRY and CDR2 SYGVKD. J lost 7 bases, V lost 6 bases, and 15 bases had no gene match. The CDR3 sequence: CAIREGQGTVEPNSPLHF. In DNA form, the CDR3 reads TGTGCCATCAGAGAGGGACAGGGGACTGTGGAACCCAATTCACCCCTCCACTTT.

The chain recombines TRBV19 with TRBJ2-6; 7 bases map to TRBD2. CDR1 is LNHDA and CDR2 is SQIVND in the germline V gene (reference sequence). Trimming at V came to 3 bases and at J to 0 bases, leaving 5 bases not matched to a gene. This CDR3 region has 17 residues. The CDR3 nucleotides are TGTGCCAGTAGTATTCTAGCGGAAGCCTCTGGGGCCAACGTCCTGACTTTC. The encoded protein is CASSILAEASGANVLTF.

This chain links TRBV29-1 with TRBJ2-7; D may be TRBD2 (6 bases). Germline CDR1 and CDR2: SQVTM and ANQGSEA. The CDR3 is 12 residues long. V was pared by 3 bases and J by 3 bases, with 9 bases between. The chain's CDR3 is CSVELGGYEQYF. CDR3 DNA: TGCAGCGTTGAGCTCGGGGGCTACGAGCAGTACTTC.

Here the CDR3 reads CASRAGTYSYEQYF. In DNA, the CDR3 is TGTGCCAGCAGGGCCGGGACATATTCCTACGAGCAGTACTTC. The rearrangement links TRBV28 to TRBJ2-7; D is perhaps TRBD1 (6 bases). Germline CDR1 MDHEN, CDR2 SYDVKM. The CDR3 is 14 residues long. The V end was cut by 6 bases, the J end by 1 base, with 13 bases between.

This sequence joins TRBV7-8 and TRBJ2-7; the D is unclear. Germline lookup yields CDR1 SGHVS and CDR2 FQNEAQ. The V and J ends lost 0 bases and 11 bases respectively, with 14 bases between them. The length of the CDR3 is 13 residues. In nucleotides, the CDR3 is TGTGCCAGCAGCTTAGCTCGGCCGGTTGGAGAGTACTTC. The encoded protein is CASSLARPVGEYF.

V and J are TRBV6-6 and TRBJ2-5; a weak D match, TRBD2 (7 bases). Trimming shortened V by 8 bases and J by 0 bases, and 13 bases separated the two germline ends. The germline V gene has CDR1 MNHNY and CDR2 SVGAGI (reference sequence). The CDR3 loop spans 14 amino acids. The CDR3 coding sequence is TGTGCCAGCCGAAGAGGGGGGGACCAAGAGACCCAGTACTTC. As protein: CASRRGGDQETQYF.

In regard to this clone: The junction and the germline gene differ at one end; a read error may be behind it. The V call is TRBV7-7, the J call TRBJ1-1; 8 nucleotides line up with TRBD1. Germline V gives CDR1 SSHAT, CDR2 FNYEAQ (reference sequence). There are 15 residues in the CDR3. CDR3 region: CASSPLGQGGVEAFF. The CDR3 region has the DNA TGTGCTAGCAGCCCCCTAGGACAGGGAGGGGTTGAAGCTTTCTTT.

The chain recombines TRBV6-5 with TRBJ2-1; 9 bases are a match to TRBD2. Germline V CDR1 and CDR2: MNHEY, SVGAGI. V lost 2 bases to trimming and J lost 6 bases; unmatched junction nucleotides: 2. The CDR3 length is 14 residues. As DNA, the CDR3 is TGTGCCAGCAGTTACAGGACTAGCGTCAATGAGCAGTTCTTC. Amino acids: CASSYRTSVNEQFF.

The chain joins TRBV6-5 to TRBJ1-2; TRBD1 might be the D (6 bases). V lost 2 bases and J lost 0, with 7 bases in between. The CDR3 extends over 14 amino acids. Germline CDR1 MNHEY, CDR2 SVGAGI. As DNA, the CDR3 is TGTGCCAGCAGTTACGGACAGACTAACTATGGCTACACCTTC. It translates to CASSYGQTNYGYTF.

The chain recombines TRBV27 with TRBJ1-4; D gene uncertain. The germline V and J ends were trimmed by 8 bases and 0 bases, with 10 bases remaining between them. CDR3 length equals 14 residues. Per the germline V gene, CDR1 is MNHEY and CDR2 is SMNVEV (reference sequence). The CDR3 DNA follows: TGTGCCAGCGGGAGGACTGCAACTAATGAAAAACTGTTTTTT. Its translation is CASGRTATNEKLFF.

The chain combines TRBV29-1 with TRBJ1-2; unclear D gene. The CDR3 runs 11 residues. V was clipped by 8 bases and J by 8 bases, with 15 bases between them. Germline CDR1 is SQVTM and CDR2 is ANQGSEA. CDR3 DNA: TGCAGCACTCACGGGGAGGCCGGCTACACCTTC. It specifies CSTHGEAGYTF.

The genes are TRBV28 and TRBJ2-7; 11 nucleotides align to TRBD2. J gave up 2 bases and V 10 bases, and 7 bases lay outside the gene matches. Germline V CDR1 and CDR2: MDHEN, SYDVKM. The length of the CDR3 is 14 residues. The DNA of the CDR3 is TGTGCCACACTCACGACTAGCGGGACCTACGAGCAGTACTTC. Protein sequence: CATLTTSGTYEQYF. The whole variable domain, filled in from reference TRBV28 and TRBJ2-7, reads DVKVTQSSRYLVKRTGEKVFLECVQDMDHENMFWYRQDPGLGLRLIYFSYDVKMKEKGDIPEGYSVSREKKERFSLILESASTNQTSMYLCATLTTSGTYEQYFGPGTRLTVT.

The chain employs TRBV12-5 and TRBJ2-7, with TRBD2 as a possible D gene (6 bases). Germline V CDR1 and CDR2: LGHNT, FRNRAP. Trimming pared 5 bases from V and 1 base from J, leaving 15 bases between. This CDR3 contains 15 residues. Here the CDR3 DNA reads TGTGCTAGTGGTAGGGCTCGGGACTTTTCCTACGAGCAGTACTTC. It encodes CASGRARDFSYEQYF.

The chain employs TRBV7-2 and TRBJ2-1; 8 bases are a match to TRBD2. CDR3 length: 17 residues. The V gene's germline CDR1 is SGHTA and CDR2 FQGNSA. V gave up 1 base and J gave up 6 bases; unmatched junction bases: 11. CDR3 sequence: CASSLESAGGGGNEQFF. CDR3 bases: TGTGCCAGCAGCTTAGAATCGGCGGGAGGTGGAGGCAATGAGCAGTTCTTC.

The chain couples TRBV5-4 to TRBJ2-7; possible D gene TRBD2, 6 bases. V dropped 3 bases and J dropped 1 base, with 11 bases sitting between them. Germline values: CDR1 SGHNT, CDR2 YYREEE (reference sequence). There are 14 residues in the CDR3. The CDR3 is CASSSGRGSYEQYF. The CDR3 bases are TGTGCCAGCAGCTCGGGACGGGGGTCCTACGAGCAGTACTTC.

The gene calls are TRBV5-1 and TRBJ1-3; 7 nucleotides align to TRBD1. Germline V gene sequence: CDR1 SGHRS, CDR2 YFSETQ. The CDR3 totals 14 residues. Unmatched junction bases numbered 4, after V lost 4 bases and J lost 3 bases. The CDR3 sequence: CASSRGTDGNTIYF. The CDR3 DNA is TGCGCCAGCAGCCGAGGGACAGATGGAAACACCATATATTTT. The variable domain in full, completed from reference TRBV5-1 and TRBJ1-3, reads KAGVTQTPRYLIKTRGQQVTLSCSPISGHRSVSWYQQTPGQGLQFLFEYFSETQRNKGNFPGRFSGRQFSNSRSEMNVSTLELGDSALYLCASSRGTDGNTIYFGEGSWLTVV.